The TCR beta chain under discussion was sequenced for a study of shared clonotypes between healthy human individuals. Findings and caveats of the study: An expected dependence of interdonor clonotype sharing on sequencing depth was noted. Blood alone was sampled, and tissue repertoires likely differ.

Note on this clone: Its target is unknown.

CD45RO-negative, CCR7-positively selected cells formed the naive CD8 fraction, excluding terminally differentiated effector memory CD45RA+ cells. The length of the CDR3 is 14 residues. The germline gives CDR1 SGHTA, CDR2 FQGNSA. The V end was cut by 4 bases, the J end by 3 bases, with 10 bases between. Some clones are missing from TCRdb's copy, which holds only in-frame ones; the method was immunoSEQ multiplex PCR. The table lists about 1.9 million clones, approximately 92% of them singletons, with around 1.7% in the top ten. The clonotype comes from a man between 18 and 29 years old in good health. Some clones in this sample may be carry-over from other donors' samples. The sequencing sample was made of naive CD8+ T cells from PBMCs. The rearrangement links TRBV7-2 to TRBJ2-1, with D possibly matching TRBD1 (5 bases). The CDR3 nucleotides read TGTGCCAGCAGCTACTACCAGGGCTACAATGAGCAGTTCTTC. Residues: CASSYYQGYNEQFF.